Each of the 22 T cell receptor beta chains below was sequenced from the same sample in a study of vaccination and CD4 T cells after COVID-19. The treatment is: roughly 10-day PBMC culture with coronavirus spike peptide pools or control peptides (ViraFEST assay). Cultured CD4+ T cells had their DNA profiled by the Oncomine TCR Beta short-read assay. TCRdb processed the PCR reads anew with MiXCR; each CDR3 protein has one entry. Of tens of thousands of distinct CDR3 sequences listed, more than 40% are singletons. For these TCRs, the target antigens are not known. The starting material was CD4+ T cells from blood, cultured in vitro, obtained before SARS-CoV-2 vaccination. The receptors were gathered from a human donor who received a COVID-19 vaccine.

This clonotype was detected a few times. V usage is TRBV20-1 and J usage is TRBJ1-2, with D unclear. Per the germline V gene, CDR1 is DFQATT and CDR2 is SNEGSKA (reference sequence). The CDR3 is made up of 11 amino acids. The V end was cut by 3 bases, the J end by 5 bases, with 7 bases between. The CDR3 DNA is TGCAGTGCTAGGGACGGTTATGGCTACACCTTC. It specifies CSARDGYGYTF.

The chain employs TRBV2 and TRBJ1-5; D not resolved. Germline CDR1 is SNHLY and CDR2 is FYNNEI. V lost 5 bases and J 4 bases, leaving 9 bases between the germline ends. The CDR3 totals 13 residues. The CDR3, as DNA: TGTGCCAGCAGTTCCCTGCGGAATCAGCCCCAGCATTTT. Protein product: CASSSLRNQPQHF.

The rearrangement uses TRBV6-1 and TRBJ1-6; 7 nucleotides match TRBD1. The V gene's germline CDR1 is MNHNS and CDR2 SASEGT. V trimming: 7 bases; J trimming: 7 bases; junction bases outside the gene matches: 10. The CDR3 runs 15 residues. CDR3 nucleotide sequence: TGTGCCAGCATTATTCGGGACAGAATAAATTCACCCCTCCACTTT. Amino acid sequence: CASIIRDRINSPLHF.

V usage is TRBV2 and J usage is TRBJ1-6, with TRBD1 matching 7 bases. The trim removed 6 bases at V and 10 bases at J, leaving 9 bases unmatched. The germline gives CDR1 SNHLY, CDR2 FYNNEI. This CDR3 comprises 14 residues. CDR3 region: CASRDRTEKSPLHF. The DNA for the CDR3 is TGTGCCAGCAGGGACAGGACAGAGAAATCACCCCTCCACTTT.

This clonotype was observed a few times. The V call is TRBV6-5, the J call TRBJ2-3, with TRBD2 identical over 7 bases. The CDR3 consists of 15 residues. Germline V gene data show CDR1 as MNHEY and CDR2 as SVGAGI. V was clipped by 2 bases and J by 1 base; unmatched bases: 3. The CDR3 protein is CASSYVGGGTDTQYF. CDR3 DNA sequence: TGTGCCAGCAGTTACGTTGGGGGGGGCACAGATACGCAGTATTTT.

The sample holds a few counts of this clonotype. This chain uses TRBV20-1 with TRBJ1-2; weak D call: TRBD1 (6 bases). The germline V gene has CDR1 DFQATT and CDR2 SNEGSKA (reference sequence). Trimming pared 4 bases from V and 5 bases from J, leaving 11 bases between. The CDR3 has 12 amino acids. The CDR3 protein is CSATDSWYGYTF. CDR3 nucleotide sequence: TGCAGTGCTACGGACAGTTGGTATGGCTACACCTTC.

The genes are TRBV10-3 and TRBJ1-2, with D tentatively TRBD1 (5 bases). Germline V lookup: CDR1 ENHRY, CDR2 SYGVKD. The CDR3 is 13 residues long. Deletions cut 3 bases from V and 10 bases from J, with 15 bases between. CDR3: CAISEHESGTYTF. The CDR3 DNA is TGTGCCATCAGTGAACATGAGTCAGGGACCTACACCTTC.

The chain has TRBV5-1 and TRBJ2-1; D remains unclear. Trimming cost V 1 base and J 6 bases, with 8 bases left between them. The germline V gene encodes CDR1 SGHRS and CDR2 YFSETQ. This CDR3 region has 13 residues. The CDR3 DNA follows: TGCGCCAGCAGCTTGCTCTTCGGCAATGAGCAGTTCTTC. This sequence encodes CASSLLFGNEQFF.

This clonotype was found a few times. CDR3 loop: CASSLVSRGQETQYF. The CDR3 nucleotides are TGTGCCAGCAGCTTAGTGAGCAGGGGGCAAGAGACCCAGTACTTC. The genes are TRBV7-9 and TRBJ2-5, with TRBD1 matching 7 bases. Germline trimming cut 1 base from V and 2 bases from J; bases unmatched to any gene: 4. The CDR3 totals 15 residues. The V gene's germline CDR1 is SEHNR and CDR2 FQNEAQ (reference sequence).

This clonotype was seen a handful of times. The chain recombines TRBV20-1 with TRBJ2-1; 11 bases are a match to TRBD2. Germline assignment: CDR1 DFQATT and CDR2 SNEGSKA (reference sequence). The CDR3 contains 14 residues. Trimming cost V 5 bases and J 5 bases; bases outside gene matches: 5. The CDR3 spells CSAHLAGGNNEQFF. The CDR3 DNA follows: TGCAGTGCTCACCTAGCGGGGGGTAACAATGAGCAGTTCTTC.

The chain combines TRBV7-2 with TRBJ2-7; a weak D match, TRBD1 (6 bases). V lost 5 bases, J lost 0 bases, and 17 bases lay in between. CDR3 length equals 16 residues. Germline V gives CDR1 SGHTA, CDR2 FQGNSA. In DNA, the CDR3 is TGTGCCAGCAGCCGCTGGACAGTTTCCTCCTCCTACGAGCAGTACTTC. This sequence encodes CASSRWTVSSSYEQYF.

This clonotype was seen a handful of times. The rearrangement uses TRBV12-3 or TRBV12-4 and TRBJ2-3; D may be TRBD1 (6 bases). The CDR3 runs 14 residues. V shed 1 base and J shed 10 bases, with 15 bases lying between them. The CDR3 reads CASSLVGGMGAQYF. The CDR3 DNA follows: TGTGCCAGCAGTTTAGTAGGGGGTATGGGGGCGCAGTATTTT.

This clonotype turned up a few times. This chain joins TRBV5-5 and TRBJ2-1; D gene ambiguous. From germline, CDR1 is SGHKS and CDR2 YYEKEE (reference sequence). V lost 2 bases to trimming and J lost 10 bases, with 16 bases between them. This CDR3 region has 14 residues. CDR3 in DNA: TGTGCCAGCAGCTTTCAAGATGATACCCCGGAGCAGTTCTTC. It codes for CASSFQDDTPEQFF.

This chain links TRBV20-1 with TRBJ1-6, with D maybe TRBD1 (5 bases). The germline V gene has CDR1 DFQATT and CDR2 SNEGSKA (reference sequence). V shed 6 bases and J shed 5 bases, with 11 bases lying between them. The CDR3 is 13 residues long. The CDR3 reads CSAGRGNNSPLHF. In DNA, the CDR3 is TGCAGTGCGGGGAGGGGAAATAATTCACCCCTCCACTTT.

This clonotype came up a few times. In DNA form, the CDR3 reads TGTGCCAGCAGCTTAGGATGGGGGTTTGCCCATCAGCCCCAGCATTTT. Protein sequence: CASSLGWGFAHQPQHF. The chain joins TRBV7-7 to TRBJ1-5, with D possibly matching TRBD1 (5 bases). V was pared by 1 base and J by 5 bases, with 15 bases between. CDR1 and CDR2 (germline): SSHAT, FNYEAQ (reference sequence). The CDR3 has 16 amino acids.

The sample holds a few counts of this clonotype. This chain uses TRBV20-1 with TRBJ2-5; 10 nucleotides match TRBD2. CDR1 and CDR2 from the germline V gene are DFQATT and SNEGSKA (reference sequence). This CDR3 region has 17 residues. V dropped 4 bases and J dropped 5; count of bases not matched to a gene: 16. CDR3 coding DNA: TGCAGTGCTAACCCTGGGGCTAGCGGGGGTCTAAAGGAGACCCAGTACTTC. Its translation: CSANPGASGGLKETQYF.

This rearrangement joins TRBV27 to TRBJ1-5; D gene ambiguous. V dropped 2 bases and J dropped 5 bases, with 1 base sitting between them. This CDR3 region has 11 residues. Germline V CDR1 and CDR2: MNHEY, SMNVEV (reference sequence). The CDR3 DNA sequence: TGTGCCAGCAGTTTACATCAGCCCCAGCATTTT. Protein product: CASSLHQPQHF.

This clonotype was counted between two and nine times. CDR3 in amino acids: CASSPRAGTGVMRVRDYEQYF. DNA of the CDR3: TGTGCCAGCAGTCCACGCGCCGGGACAGGGGTGATGAGGGTCAGGGACTACGAGCAGTACTTC. This chain joins TRBV5-6 and TRBJ2-7; TRBD1 matches 10 bases. The CDR3 has 21 amino acids. Trimming at V came to 5 bases and at J to 3 bases, leaving 26 bases not matched to a gene. The germline V gene has CDR1 SGHDT and CDR2 YYEEEE.

This clonotype occurred a few times. This chain connects TRBV6-1 to TRBJ1-5; D gene uncertain. CDR1 MNHNS and CDR2 SASEGT come from the germline V gene. Trimming took 5 bases from V and 2 from J, leaving 7 bases between them. The CDR3 loop spans 13 amino acids. The CDR3 DNA reads as TGTGCCAGCAGTCAGCGGGGCAATCAGCCCCAGCATTTT. This gives the protein CASSQRGNQPQHF.

The V gene is TRBV5-4, the J gene TRBJ1-6; TRBD1 aligns across 8 bases. The germline gives CDR1 SGHNT, CDR2 YYREEE (reference sequence). This CDR3 spans 15 amino acids. V was clipped by 4 bases and J by 6 bases; unmatched bases: 6. The CDR3 here is CASSMDRAFNSPLHF. As DNA, the CDR3 is TGTGCCAGCAGCATGGACAGGGCCTTTAATTCACCCCTCCACTTT. Full variable domain (rest looked up from reference TRBV5-4 and TRBJ1-6): ETGVTQSPTHLIKTRGQQVTLRCSSQSGHNTVSWYQQALGQGPQFIFQYYREEENGRGNFPPRFSGLQFPNYSSELNVNALELDDSALYLCASSMDRAFNSPLHFGNGTRLTVT.

This clonotype was detected only a few times. The rearrangement links TRBV27 to TRBJ2-2; D may correspond to TRBD1 or TRBD2 (5 bases each). Trimming took 8 bases from V and 6 from J, leaving 22 bases between them. The length of the CDR3 is 16 residues. Germline V gives CDR1 MNHEY, CDR2 SMNVEV (reference sequence). In nucleotides, the CDR3 is TGTGCCAGCGGCCCTTCCGGGACCCTAGGAGCCGGGGAGCTGTTTTTT. This encodes CASGPSGTLGAGELFF.

The CDR3: CASSLVGDPQETQYF. The CDR3 DNA reads TGTGCCAGCAGCTTAGTGGGGGATCCACAAGAGACCCAGTACTTC. The chain couples TRBV7-2 to TRBJ2-5; D is tentatively TRBD1 or TRBD2 (5 bases each). The germline V gene encodes CDR1 SGHTA and CDR2 FQGNSA. Trimming cost V 1 base and J 2 bases, with 11 bases left between them. The CDR3 totals 15 residues.